The 32 T cell receptor beta chains presented below share a single source sample, sequenced in a study of cytomegalovirus exposure and HLA in healthy donors. Amplification used 60 Vbeta primers and 13 Jbeta primers. Assay: immunoSEQ multiplex PCR; the TCRdb copy retains only in-frame clones and omits some. Of more than 85,000 clones listed, just under 70% are singletons. Sequencing used PBMCs. The receptors here all came from a woman between 65 and 79 years old in good health and CMV-seropositive.

This rearrangement joins TRBV7-9 to TRBJ1-2, with D possibly being TRBD1 (5 bases). The germline gives CDR1 SEHNR, CDR2 FQNEAQ (reference sequence). The CDR3 is 14 amino acids. Trimming pared 1 base from V and 4 bases from J, leaving 10 bases between. The CDR3 DNA follows: TGTGCCAGCAGCTTAGTCCGAGACAGCTATGGCTACACCTTC. As protein: CASSLVRDSYGYTF.

The gene calls are TRBV4-2 and TRBJ1-1; tentatively, D is TRBD1 (5 bases). The CDR3 is 17 amino acids. Trimming removed 3 bases at V and 1 base at J, with 18 bases between. Germline V CDR1 and CDR2: LGHNA, YNFKEQ. The CDR3 sequence is CASSQQGWRSWNTEAFF. CDR3 nucleotides: TGTGCCAGCAGCCAGCAGGGATGGCGGAGTTGGAACACTGAAGCTTTCTTT.

This chain connects TRBV7-4 to TRBJ2-3; the match to TRBD2 covers 9 bases. Germline V CDR1 and CDR2: SGHVT, SQSDAQ. This CDR3 spans 17 amino acids. Trimming cost V 1 base and J 3 bases; bases outside gene matches: 8. In DNA form, the CDR3 reads TGTGCCAGCAGCTTAGTTCTGCGGGGGGGCCGAACAGATACGCAGTATTTT. This translates into CASSLVLRGGRTDTQYF. The complete variable domain, with remaining parts taken from reference TRBV7-4 and TRBJ2-3, reads GAGVSQSPRYKVAKRGRDVALRCDSISGHVTLYWYRQTLGQGSEVLTYSQSDAQRDKSGRPSGRFSAERPERSVSTLKIQRTEQGDSAVYLCASSLVLRGGRTDTQYFGPGTRLTVL.

Here the CDR3 DNA reads TGTGCCAGCAGCTTAATGATAGCGGGGGGTAGAGAGCAGTACTTC. Protein product: CASSLMIAGGREQYF. The chain carries TRBV7-2 and TRBJ2-7; 10 bases agree with TRBD2. V lost 2 bases to trimming and J lost 7 bases; unmatched junction nucleotides: 8. Germline V gene sequence: CDR1 SGHTA, CDR2 FQGNSA. The CDR3 is made up of 15 amino acids.

The rearrangement joins TRBV7-9 to TRBJ2-7, with 7 bases fitting TRBD2. This CDR3 region has 16 residues. With 0 bases clipped from V and 0 bases from J, the junction kept 5 bases outside the gene matches. The germline gives CDR1 SEHNR, CDR2 FQNEAQ (reference sequence). CDR3 loop: CASSLAGRVSSYEQYF. The CDR3 coding sequence is TGTGCCAGCAGCTTAGCGGGGAGGGTGAGCTCCTACGAGCAGTACTTC.

The chain carries TRBV6-5 and TRBJ1-1; D is unclear. From germline, CDR1 is MNHEY and CDR2 SVGAGI. The CDR3 is 16 residues long. V was cut by 0 bases and J by 4 bases, with 15 bases left in between. The CDR3 spells CASSYSAGPMTTEAFF. CDR3 nucleotide sequence: TGTGCCAGCAGTTACTCAGCGGGCCCGATGACCACTGAAGCTTTCTTT.

This clone was seen only a few times. V and J are TRBV7-9 and TRBJ2-1; D not resolved. The germline gives CDR1 SEHNR, CDR2 FQNEAQ (reference sequence). The length of the CDR3 is 11 residues. Trimming removed 3 bases at V and 7 bases at J, with 4 bases between. DNA for the CDR3: TGTGCCAGCAGCTTCATGAATGAGCAGTTCTTC. It translates to CASSFMNEQFF.

The chain has TRBV11-2 and TRBJ2-2, with D possibly being TRBD2 (5 bases). Germline V CDR1 and CDR2: SGHAT, FQNNGV. The CDR3 is made up of 17 amino acids. Trimming removed 5 bases at V and 6 bases at J, with 22 bases between. The CDR3 sequence is CASSALNGITNAGELFF. The CDR3 DNA reads as TGTGCCAGCAGCGCCCTTAACGGGATCACAAACGCCGGGGAGCTGTTTTTT. The full variable domain, in which reference TRBV11-2 and TRBJ2-2 provide the parts outside the CDR3, is EAGVAQSPRYKIIEKRQSVAFWCNPISGHATLYWYQQILGQGPKLLIQFQNNGVVDDSQLPKDRFSAERLKGVDSTLKIQPAKLEDSAVYLCASSALNGITNAGELFFGEGSRLTVL.

The J gene is TRBJ1-5, the V gene TRBV18; 12 bases map to TRBD1. The CDR3 length is 14 residues. Germline V gene data show CDR1 as KGHSH and CDR2 as LQKENI. V lost 6 bases and J lost 7; bases outside the gene matches: 4. This chain's CDR3 is CASSPGQGAQPQHF. CDR3 coding DNA: TGTGCCAGCTCCCCGGGACAGGGGGCCCAGCCCCAGCATTTT.

The chain employs TRBV19 and TRBJ1-2; D may be TRBD1 (6 bases). Germline loops: CDR1 LNHDA, CDR2 SQIVND (reference sequence). V lost 5 bases and J 4 bases, leaving 14 bases between the germline ends. The CDR3 runs 14 residues. This chain's CDR3 is CASSARQELYGYTF. CDR3 sequence (DNA): TGTGCCAGTAGTGCGCGACAGGAGCTCTATGGCTACACCTTC.

Here the CDR3 reads CASSSIQGASAEAFF. The CDR3 region has the DNA TGCGCCAGCAGCTCAATACAGGGGGCGAGCGCTGAAGCTTTCTTT. The chain uses TRBV5-1 and TRBJ1-1; the match to TRBD1 covers 9 bases. Germline CDR1 reads SGHRS; CDR2 reads YFSETQ. CDR3 size: 15 residues. J gave up 6 bases and V 3 bases, and 9 bases lay outside the gene matches.

This chain uses TRBV7-8 with TRBJ2-7, with a tentative D call TRBD1 (6 bases). Germline V gene lookup returns CDR1 SGHVS and CDR2 FQNEAQ. V dropped 5 bases and J dropped 5 bases, with 16 bases sitting between them. CDR3 size: 14 residues. CDR3 amino acids: CASSTEGTMNEQYF. For the CDR3, the DNA is TGTGCCAGCAGCACAGAAGGGACAATGAACGAGCAGTACTTC.

J is TRBJ1-2 and V is TRBV5-4; TRBD1 matches at 8 bases. Germline CDR1 is SGHNT and CDR2 is YYREEE (reference sequence). Germline trimming cut 4 bases from V and 5 bases from J; bases unmatched to any gene: 16. The CDR3 is 17 residues long. The CDR3 DNA reads as TGTGCCAGCAGCCCGTCAGGGGGTGCAGGGGGCAATTATGGCTACACCTTC. Its protein is CASSPSGGAGGNYGYTF.

This clone appeared a few times. V and J are TRBV9 and TRBJ2-2; no definite D call. Germline V gene sequence: CDR1 SGDLS, CDR2 YYNGEE. This CDR3 contains 14 residues. V lost 0 bases and J lost 1, with 4 bases in between. In DNA form, the CDR3 reads TGTGCCAGCAGCGTAGACAGGAACACCGGGGAGCTGTTTTTT. It codes for CASSVDRNTGELFF.

This chain connects TRBV7-3 to TRBJ1-1; possible D gene TRBD1, 5 bases. V was cut by 7 bases and J by 3 bases, with 15 bases left in between. Germline CDR1 SGHTA, CDR2 FQGTGA. The CDR3 covers 14 residues. The CDR3 loop is CASTAGGAYTEAFF. The DNA of the CDR3 is TGTGCCAGCACAGCCGGGGGTGCCTACACTGAAGCTTTCTTT.

The chain combines TRBV19 with TRBJ2-3; the D is unclear. The germline V gene encodes CDR1 LNHDA and CDR2 SQIVND (reference sequence). CDR3 length: 13 residues. V lost 3 bases and J lost 5, with 9 bases in between. The CDR3 DNA reads TGTGCCAGTAGTATTCCCCCAGGAGATACGCAGTATTTT. Protein: CASSIPPGDTQYF.

This clone has more than one count but fewer than ten. The V gene is TRBV6-6, the J gene TRBJ1-2; D is unresolved. The CDR3 covers 13 residues. V lost 7 bases to trimming and J lost 4 bases, with 13 bases between them. From germline, CDR1 is MNHNY and CDR2 SVGAGI (reference sequence). As DNA, the CDR3 is TGTGCCAGCATAGAGTCCGGTAGCTATGGCTACACCTTC. It specifies CASIESGSYGYTF.

This sequence joins TRBV19 and TRBJ2-2, with D perhaps matching TRBD2 (6 bases). Trimming removed 3 bases from V and 3 bases from J, with 11 bases in between. There are 15 residues in the CDR3. Germline V gene lookup returns CDR1 LNHDA and CDR2 SQIVND (reference sequence). CDR3 loop: CASSIWGGDTGELFF. DNA of the CDR3: TGTGCCAGTAGTATTTGGGGCGGGGACACCGGGGAGCTGTTTTTT.

In its sample, this clone was seen once. The chain has TRBV6-5 and TRBJ1-2, with unresolved D. Looked up from germline, CDR1 is MNHEY and CDR2 is SVGAGI. CDR3 length: 15 residues. V was cut by 5 bases and J by 0 bases, with 13 bases left in between. The DNA of the CDR3 is TGTGCCAGCAGTGTAGGGAGTCACGCTAACTATGGCTACACCTTC. Residues: CASSVGSHANYGYTF.

This chain connects TRBV5-1 to TRBJ1-3; TRBD1 matches at 7 bases. V lost 8 bases to trimming and J lost 2 bases; unmatched junction nucleotides: 1. Germline CDR1 SGHRS, CDR2 YFSETQ. The CDR3 extends over 12 amino acids. In nucleotides, the CDR3 is TGCGCCAGTACAGGGGCTGGAAACACCATATATTTT. Translation gives CASTGAGNTIYF.

The rearrangement joins TRBV6-5 to TRBJ2-2; D unresolved. Germline assignment: CDR1 MNHEY and CDR2 SVGAGI. V was pared by 6 bases and J by 1 base, with 12 bases between. CDR3 length: 15 residues. CDR3 DNA: TGTGCCAGCAGAAAGTCTGGGCGGAACACCGGGGAGCTGTTTTTT. It encodes CASRKSGRNTGELFF.

This chain links TRBV6-5 with TRBJ1-2; possibly TRBD1 for D (6 bases). The CDR3 covers 14 residues. Deletions cut 2 bases from V and 6 bases from J, with 13 bases between. CDR1 is MNHEY, CDR2 SVGAGI, per germline. Here the CDR3 DNA reads TGTGCCAGCAGTTACACCAGGGGTATTGATGGCTACACCTTC. It translates to CASSYTRGIDGYTF.

This chain uses TRBV4-3 with TRBJ2-7; TRBD1 agrees at 7 bases. V shed 1 base, J shed 2 bases, and the junction held 5 bases outside the gene matches. This CDR3 has 15 amino acids. Germline-derived CDR1 and CDR2 are LGHNA and YSLEER. CDR3 region: CASSQVQGTPYEQYF. DNA for the CDR3: TGCGCCAGCAGCCAAGTACAGGGGACCCCCTACGAGCAGTACTTC.

A single count supports this clone. The chain recombines TRBV10-3 with TRBJ2-1, with D possibly being TRBD2 (5 bases). The germline CDR1 and CDR2 sequences are ENHRY and SYGVKD. V shed 4 bases and J shed 8 bases, with 15 bases lying between them. This CDR3 is built from 14 residues. As DNA, the CDR3 is TGTGCCATCAGTGCGGCGGGCTCTGGGGATGAGCAGTTCTTC. This encodes CAISAAGSGDEQFF.

The genes are TRBV7-7 and TRBJ2-1; TRBD2 might be the D (6 bases). Germline V gene lookup returns CDR1 SSHAT and CDR2 FNYEAQ (reference sequence). The CDR3 contains 15 residues. V lost 5 bases to trimming and J lost 1 base, with 12 bases between them. The CDR3 DNA sequence: TGTGCCAGCAGCCCCCGGGACTCTTCCTACAATGAGCAGTTCTTC. Protein: CASSPRDSSYNEQFF.

V usage is TRBV10-1 and J usage is TRBJ1-1, with D perhaps matching TRBD1 (5 bases). V was clipped by 0 bases and J by 5 bases, with 13 bases between them. This CDR3 contains 15 residues. Germline CDR1 WNHNN, CDR2 SYGVQD (reference sequence). As DNA, the CDR3 is TGCGCCAGCAGTGAGTCTAAGGCGGGACGGACTGAAGCTTTCTTT. Translated, it gives CASSESKAGRTEAFF.

CDR3 sequence reads: CATRGDRGYEQYF. CDR3 DNA sequence: TGTGCCACCAGGGGGGACAGGGGATACGAGCAGTACTTC. The chain recombines TRBV15 with TRBJ2-7; 10 bases map to TRBD1. This CDR3 is 13 amino acids long. J lost 4 bases, V lost 6 bases, and 3 bases had no gene match. The germline gives CDR1 LNHNV, CDR2 YYDKDF (reference sequence). Together with reference TRBV15 and TRBJ2-7, the CDR3 gives the full variable domain: DAMVIQNPRYQVTQFGKPVTLSCSQTLNHNVMYWYQQKSSQAPKLLFHYYDKDFNNEADTPDNFQSRRPNTSFCFLDIRSPGLGDTAMYLCATRGDRGYEQYFGPGTRLTVT.

Here the CDR3 reads CASSGLADAFEQYF. CDR3 bases: TGTGCCAGTAGCGGACTAGCGGACGCCTTCGAGCAGTACTTC. The chain recombines TRBV19 with TRBJ2-7; TRBD2 agrees at 10 bases. The CDR3 totals 14 residues. CDR1 is LNHDA and CDR2 is SQIVND in the germline V gene (reference sequence). The ends lost 6 bases at V and 6 bases at J; junction bases unmatched: 8.

This chain connects TRBV7-9 to TRBJ1-1, with D perhaps matching TRBD1 (5 bases). The V gene's germline CDR1 is SEHNR and CDR2 FQNEAQ (reference sequence). The CDR3 extends over 15 amino acids. V dropped 1 base and J dropped 1 base, with 10 bases sitting between them. DNA for the CDR3: TGTGCCAGCAGCTTAGGGGCAGGGCAGAACACTGAAGCTTTCTTT. Protein sequence: CASSLGAGQNTEAFF.

A few counts support this clone. The chain carries TRBV7-3 and TRBJ2-7; weak D call: TRBD1 (5 bases). Trimming removed 1 base at V and 6 bases at J, with 13 bases between. This CDR3 has 14 amino acids. Germline loops: CDR1 SGHTA, CDR2 FQGTGA. The CDR3 DNA reads as TGTGCCAGCAGCTTAAACTCAGGGAAGGGCGAGCAGTACTTC. Protein: CASSLNSGKGEQYF. Based on the CDR3 plus reference TRBV7-3 and TRBJ2-7, the full variable domain is GAGVSQTPSNKVTEKGKYVELRCDPISGHTALYWYRQSLGQGPEFLIYFQGTGAADDSGLPNDRFFAVRPEGSVSTLKIQRTERGDSAVYLCASSLNSGKGEQYFGPGTRLTVT.

The chain recombines TRBV5-6 with TRBJ1-3; 7 bases fit TRBD1. V lost 2 bases, J lost 4 bases, and 6 bases stayed unmatched. CDR3 length equals 15 residues. The germline gives CDR1 SGHDT, CDR2 YYEEEE. This CDR3 reads CASSFGRGRGNTIYF. DNA for the CDR3: TGTGCCAGCAGCTTTGGCAGGGGGAGAGGAAACACCATATATTTT.

The chain employs TRBV27 and TRBJ1-2, with 7 bases matching TRBD1. The CDR3 has 14 amino acids. Germline V CDR1 and CDR2: MNHEY, SMNVEV (reference sequence). Trimming took 2 bases from V and 6 from J; bases not matched to a gene: 6. CDR3 nucleotides: TGTGCCAGCAGTTTAAAACAGGGGTGGCATGGCTACACCTTC. Encoded protein: CASSLKQGWHGYTF.